This T cell receptor (beta chain) was recorded in a study of blood T cell repertoires in COVID-19. Study background: Researchers got acute and convalescent COVID-19 samples from the United States, Italy and Spain. PBMCs, B-cell-depleted T cells, or T cells provided the cDNA or gDNA that made up the material.

Germline CDR1 reads LGHDT; CDR2 reads YNNKEL (reference sequence). The CDR3 length is 14 residues. V lost 4 bases to trimming and J lost 9 bases, with 16 bases between them. Authors' data handling: Cell counts per sample came from amplifying reference gene primers. TCRdb's table, derived via immunoSEQ multiplex PCR, lists solely in-frame clones and lacks some. The V and J calls and clone size are taken from that table; D and trimming were inferred from the DNA. This sample has about 180,000 clones; around 89% occur once, and the top ten carry about 4.1%. This clone showed up just once. The clonotype comes from a woman aged 25 to 39 with acute or convalescent COVID-19. The rearrangement joins TRBV3-1 (or the pseudogene TRBV3-2) to TRBJ1-3; D remains ambiguous. The sequencing sample was made of peripheral blood. This CDR3 reads CASSPHGRWGTIYF. CDR3 in DNA: TGTGCCAGCAGCCCTCATGGGAGGTGGGGCACCATATATTTT.